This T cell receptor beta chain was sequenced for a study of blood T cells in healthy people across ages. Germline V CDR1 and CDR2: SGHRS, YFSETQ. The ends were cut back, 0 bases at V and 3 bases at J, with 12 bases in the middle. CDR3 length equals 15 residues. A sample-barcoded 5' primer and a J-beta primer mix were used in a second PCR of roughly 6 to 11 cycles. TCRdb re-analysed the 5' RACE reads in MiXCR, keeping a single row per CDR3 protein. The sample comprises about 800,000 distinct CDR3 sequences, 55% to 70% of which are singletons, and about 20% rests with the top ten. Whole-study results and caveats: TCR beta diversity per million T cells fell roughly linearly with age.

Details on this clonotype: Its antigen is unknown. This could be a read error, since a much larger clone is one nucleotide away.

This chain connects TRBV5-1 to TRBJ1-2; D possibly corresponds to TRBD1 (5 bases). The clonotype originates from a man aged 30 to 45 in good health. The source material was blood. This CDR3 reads CASSLVVEGYYGYTF. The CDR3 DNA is TGCGCCAGCAGCTTGGTCGTGGAGGGGTACTATGGCTACACCTTC.